Described below is a single T cell receptor (beta chain) sequence and its context. The sample is drawn from a study of a mutant IDH1 vaccine in newly diagnosed glioma. Background on the study: Of the patients given treatment, around 60% were male and around 38% were female, and a mean age of about 44 years was recorded. Radiotherapy, temozolomide, or both had been given previously, and both were given to most.

Time point defined: baseline, week 1 (first vaccination visit). The treatment was: pre-vaccination baseline after standard-of-care therapy. Donors had new IDH1-mutant astrocytomas of WHO grade 3 or 4 (ATRX-lost). Germline V gives CDR1 SNHLY, CDR2 FYNNEI. Trimming stripped 5 bases from V and 7 bases from J, with 18 bases between. This CDR3 has 14 amino acids. Assay: immunoSEQ multiplex PCR; the TCRdb copy retains only in-frame clones and omits some. The repertoire holds 30,000 to 40,000 clones, with 80% to 95% as singletons. The starting material was PBMCs, obtained from a glioma patient treated with radiotherapy, temozolomide or both. The sequence derives from a man aged 18 to 30 with glioma. The chain couples TRBV2 to TRBJ2-7, with TRBD2 as a possible D gene (6 bases). The CDR3: CASSSTRGMWEQYF. The CDR3 region has the DNA TGTGCCAGCAGTTCTACTCGGGGGATGTGGGAGCAGTACTTC.